These 8 T cell receptor beta chains were all obtained from the same sample, sequenced in a study of T cell changes during pregnancy in multiple sclerosis. Using immunoSEQ multiplex PCR, the repertoire was profiled, and TCRdb retains in-frame clones only, with some absent. The sample lists around 42,000 clones; around 93% were seen once. The sample in question was CD4+ T cells from peripheral blood mononuclear cells, obtained before pregnancy. These receptors were taken from a female donor with multiple sclerosis, enrolled in a pregnancy study.

This sequence joins TRBV11-1 and TRBJ2-1, with D maybe TRBD1 (5 bases). The V gene lost 4 bases and the J gene lost 4 bases, with 5 bases spanning the gap. Germline V gene data show CDR1 as SGHAT and CDR2 as FQDESV (reference sequence). There are 12 residues in the CDR3. CDR3 residues: CASSSGYNEQFF. The CDR3 DNA sequence: TGTGCCAGCAGCTCAGGGTACAATGAGCAGTTCTTC.

With respect to this clone: Other DNA variants within this sample encode the same CDR3. V is TRBV5-1 and J is TRBJ2-7, with TRBD1 identical over 7 bases. Germline V gene data show CDR1 as SGHRS and CDR2 as YFSETQ. With 4 bases clipped from V and 2 bases from J, the junction kept 9 bases outside the gene matches. This CDR3 is 15 amino acids long. The CDR3 here is CASSAGTGVTYEQYF. The CDR3 coding sequence is TGCGCCAGCAGCGCCGGAACAGGGGTCACCTACGAGCAGTACTTC.

The gene calls are TRBV12-5 and TRBJ2-6, with 9 nucleotides matching TRBD1. The V segment lost 5 bases and the J segment 0 bases; nucleotides outside the gene matches: 8. CDR1 and CDR2 from the germline V gene are LGHNT and FRNRAP. The length of the CDR3 is 18 residues. The CDR3 sequence is CASGPTGGFLSGANVLTF. The CDR3 nucleotides are TGTGCTAGTGGTCCGACAGGGGGATTCCTCTCTGGGGCCAACGTCCTGACTTTC. Filled out from reference TRBV12-5 and TRBJ2-6, the complete variable domain reads DARVTQTPRHKVTEMGQEVTMRCQPILGHNTVFWYRQTMMQGLELLAYFRNRAPLDDSGMPKDRFSAEMPDATLATLKIQPSEPRDSAVYFCASGPTGGFLSGANVLTFGAGSRLTVL.

This clone was seen just once. The rearrangement links TRBV5-5 to TRBJ2-7, with TRBD2 matching over 8 bases. The J segment lost 6 bases and the V segment lost 4 bases, leaving 3 bases of the junction unmatched. Per germline, CDR1 SGHKS and CDR2 YYEKEE (reference sequence). The CDR3 length is 12 residues. This chain's CDR3 is CASSPGGGEQYF. The CDR3 bases are TGTGCCAGCAGCCCCGGGGGGGGCGAGCAGTACTTC. Variable domain in full (rest from reference TRBV5-5 and TRBJ2-7): DAGVTQSPTHLIKTRGQQVTLRCSPISGHKSVSWYQQVLGQGPQFIFQYYEKEERGRGNFPDRFSARQFPNYSSELNVNALLLGDSALYLCASSPGGGEQYFGPGTRLTVT.

This chain links TRBV19 with TRBJ1-1; D call uncertain. V was pared by 7 bases and J by 0 bases, with 6 bases between. This CDR3 contains 12 residues. CDR1 LNHDA and CDR2 SQIVND come from the germline V gene (reference sequence). CDR3 nucleotides: TGTGCCAGTACGCGGGTGAACACTGAAGCTTTCTTT. Translation: CASTRVNTEAFF.

The rearrangement joins TRBV5-4 to TRBJ2-7; D is unclear. The germline V gene encodes CDR1 SGHNT and CDR2 YYREEE (reference sequence). V dropped 0 bases and J dropped 5 bases, with 12 bases sitting between them. The length of the CDR3 is 14 residues. The DNA of the CDR3 is TGTGCCAGCAGCTTGGCGATAACCTACGACGAGCAGTACTTC. This gives the protein CASSLAITYDEQYF.

The V gene is TRBV6-1, the J gene TRBJ1-5; D not resolved. The V gene's germline CDR1 is MNHNS and CDR2 SASEGT. This CDR3 spans 15 amino acids. The V and J ends lost 7 bases and 3 bases respectively, with 16 bases between them. CDR3 sequence reads: CASTYAGRVNQPQHF. DNA of the CDR3: TGTGCCAGCACCTACGCCGGGAGAGTCAATCAGCCCCAGCATTTT.

Only one count was recorded for this clone. The CDR3 DNA follows: TGTGCCAGCAGCTTAGAGGGGGGGAACATTCAGTACTTC. It specifies CASSLEGGNIQYF. The chain is built from TRBV7-2 and TRBJ2-4; tentatively, D is TRBD2 (7 bases). V was clipped by 1 base and J by 7 bases, with 8 bases between them. Germline V gene lookup returns CDR1 SGHTA and CDR2 FQGNSA. This CDR3 is 13 amino acids long.